This is a list of T cell receptor beta chains from one sample in a study of blood T cells in healthy people across ages. TCRdb analysed the 5' RACE reads with MiXCR anew, one entry per CDR3 protein. Among fewer than 2 million distinct CDR3 sequences listed, more than 35% were seen once. Input material: blood. The source of these receptors is a human donor in good health. The CDR3 runs from the conserved cysteine through the conserved F or W. The D gene is left open where the match is weak. Clone sizes are given selectively: once, few, many, or a class where the clone is expanded.

v_gene: TRBV5-1; j_gene: TRBJ2-3; abundance: NA; d_gene: NA; CDR3nt: TGCGCCAGCAGCTTCGAATACAGAACAGATACGCAGTATTTT; CDR3aa: CASSFEYRTDTQYF
v_gene: TRBV29-1; j_gene: TRBJ2-2; abundance: once; d_gene: NA; CDR3nt: TGCAGCGTTGAATTAGGATGGGGGGCAGCGAACACCGGGGAGCTGTTTTTT; CDR3aa: CSVELGWGAANTGELFF
v_gene: TRBV10-3; j_gene: TRBJ2-7; abundance: NA; d_gene: NA; CDR3nt: TGTGCCATCAGTGAGTCGACATCTGGGGGCCTCGAGCAGTACTTC; CDR3aa: CAISESTSGGLEQYF
v_gene: TRBV28; j_gene: TRBJ1-2; abundance: NA; d_gene: NA; CDR3nt: TGTGCCAGCAGTTTCTGGACGGGGATCTATGGCTACACCTTC; CDR3aa: CASSFWTGIYGYTF
v_gene: TRBV2; j_gene: TRBJ2-7; abundance: few; d_gene: NA; CDR3nt: TGTGCCAGCAGTCCCCCCTCCCAGGAGCAGTACTTC; CDR3aa: CASSPPSQEQYF
v_gene: TRBV10-3; j_gene: TRBJ2-3; abundance: few; d_gene: NA; CDR3nt: TGTGCCACGGAAGAGTCAGGGGGGACAGATACGCAGTATTTT; CDR3aa: CATEESGGTDTQYF
v_gene: TRBV6-2/TRBV6-3; j_gene: TRBJ1-2; abundance: NA; d_gene: NA; CDR3nt: TGTGCCAGCAGCGGGCGTGGACCTAACTATGGCTACACCTTC; CDR3aa: CASSGRGPNYGYTF
v_gene: TRBV20-1; j_gene: TRBJ2-3; abundance: NA; d_gene: NA; CDR3nt: TGCAGTGCTAGTGCTCAGACAGATACGCAGTATTTT; CDR3aa: CSASAQTDTQYF
v_gene: TRBV27; j_gene: TRBJ2-5; abundance: NA; d_gene: NA; CDR3nt: TGTGCCAGCAGCCCGGACCCAGGGGTGCAAGAGACCCAGTACTTC; CDR3aa: CASSPDPGVQETQYF
v_gene: TRBV7-2; j_gene: TRBJ2-3; abundance: NA; d_gene: TRBD1; CDR3nt: TGTGCCAGCAGCTTAGCTGGGACAGCCCGGACCGTAAATACGCAGTATTTT; CDR3aa: CASSLAGTARTVNTQYF
v_gene: TRBV5-1; j_gene: TRBJ2-1; abundance: NA; d_gene: TRBD2; CDR3nt: TGCGCCAGCAGCACTAGCGGGGGTCGGTACAATGAGCAGTTCTTC; CDR3aa: CASSTSGGRYNEQFF
v_gene: TRBV5-1; j_gene: TRBJ1-1; abundance: NA; d_gene: TRBD1; CDR3nt: TGCGCCAGCAGCTTGACCGGGACAGGGGACATGAACACTGAAGCTTTCTTT; CDR3aa: CASSLTGTGDMNTEAFF
v_gene: TRBV7-2; j_gene: TRBJ2-7; abundance: many; d_gene: NA; CDR3nt: TGTGCCAGCAGCTTAGCGCGGAATTCCTACGAGCAGTACTTC; CDR3aa: CASSLARNSYEQYF
v_gene: TRBV7-2; j_gene: TRBJ1-5; abundance: NA; d_gene: NA; CDR3nt: TGTGCCAGCAGCATAGACAGGTATAGCAATCAGCCCCAGCATTTT; CDR3aa: CASSIDRYSNQPQHF
v_gene: TRBV3-1; j_gene: TRBJ2-7; abundance: few; d_gene: NA; CDR3nt: TGTGCCAGTACCCATCGGGACATTGTAGAGCAGTACTTC; CDR3aa: CASTHRDIVEQYF
v_gene: TRBV6-5; j_gene: TRBJ2-5; abundance: few; d_gene: NA; CDR3nt: TGTGCCAGCAGCCCTGCCCGGACAAGAGAAGAGACCCAGTACTTC; CDR3aa: CASSPARTREETQYF